This T cell receptor (beta chain) appears in the sequencing data of a study of blood T cell repertoires in COVID-19 (dated by TCRdb to the early 2020s). Context from the whole study: Collaborator samples came from the United States, Italy and Spain and covered acute and convalescent phases of COVID-19. The prospective study material was composed of cDNA or gDNA derived from T cells, B-cell-depleted T cells, or PBMCs. Subjects who had been exposed to COVID-19, were actively infected with it, or had recovered from it provided the deeply sampled blood TCRbeta repertoires that made up the dataset. A freely available public database, intended as a resource for researchers studying the immune response to SARS-CoV-2, is where the repertoires were released. Samples came from the ongoing ImmuneRACE study (first 160 participants) plus 1,254 subjects from 6 global collaborators. The sample metadata nearly always contained a de-identified subject ID, COVID-19 status, age in years and sex. HLA class I and class II types, where available, came from metadata supplied by the sample provider rather than from assay-based typing.

What the authors observed across the whole study: Clinical and demographic metadata were provided uncurated, with the amount varying by source and participant.

Collaborating institutions collected whole blood in K2EDTA tubes following their own protocols. Collaborator samples were shipped for TCRbeta analysis as frozen whole blood, isolated PBMCs, or DNA extracted from either sample type. The immunoSEQ Assay, a bias-controlled multiplex PCR, was used to amplify TCRbeta CDR3 regions from genomic DNA. On the authors' methods: The number of nucleated cells in each sample was estimated by amplification of reference gene primers within the assay. Sequence reads were collapsed and filtered to measure the absolute abundance of every unique TCRbeta CDR3 rearrangement. For each sample, productive Simpson clonality was calculated as the square root of Simpson's diversity index across productive rearrangements. As stored in TCRdb, this immuneACCESS dataset retains in-frame rearrangements with V and J assigned. A fraction of the clones does not appear; measured against another copy, unresolved V genes explain less than half of the discrepancy, and the remainder lacks a known reason. V, J and clone size were drawn from that table, and D and trimming were deduced from the DNA. This sample gives approximately 140,000 clones in total; about 90% of them show up just once. The ten largest clonotypes hold 5.5% to 7.5% of the sample.

For CDR1 and CDR2, the germline V gene lists SGHNT and YENEEA. V lost 5 bases and J lost 4 bases, and the count of bases not matched to a germline gene is 3. Spanning cysteine to phenylalanine, the CDR3 consists of 13 amino acids. This entry keeps only the CDR3 DNA: 39 bases, framed from base 1. To note about this clone: The antigen this receptor binds is unknown. Base qualities are missing; no much larger clone stands one base away.

The V and J segments used are TRBV11-3 and TRBJ1-2; 8 of the junction bases match TRBD1. The source material was peripheral blood. The sequence was obtained from a man older than 75 with acute or convalescent COVID-19. The CDR3 protein: CASSQGTGYGYTF. Here is the DNA: TGTGCCAGCAGCCAAGGGACAGGCTATGGCTACACCTTC. The reference TRBV11-3 and TRBJ1-2 proteins fill in what lies around the CDR3, so the full variable domain reads EAGVVQSPRYKIIEKKQPVAFWCNPISGHNTLYWYLQNLGQGPELLIRYENEEAVDDSQLPKDRFSAERLKGVDSTLKIQPAELGDSAVYLCASSQGTGYGYTFGSGTRLTVV.